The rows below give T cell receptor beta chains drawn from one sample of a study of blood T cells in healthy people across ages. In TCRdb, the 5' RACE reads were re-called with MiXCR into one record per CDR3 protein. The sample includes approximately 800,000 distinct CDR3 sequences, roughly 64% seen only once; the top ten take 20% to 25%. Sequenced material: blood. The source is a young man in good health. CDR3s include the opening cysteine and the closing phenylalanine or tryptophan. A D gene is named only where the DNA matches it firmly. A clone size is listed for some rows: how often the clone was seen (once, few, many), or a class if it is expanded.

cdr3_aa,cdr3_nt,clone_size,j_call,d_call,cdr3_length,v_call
CASSAVIQGTEAFF,TGTGCCAGCAGTGCCGTGATCCAGGGAACTGAAGCTTTCTTT,once,TRBJ1-1,-,14,TRBV9
CASSLAGADTGELFF,TGTGCTAGCAGCTTAGCGGGGGCGGACACCGGGGAGCTGTTTTTT,few,TRBJ2-2,TRBD2,15,TRBV7-7
CSARGKREGIEQFF,TGCAGTGCTAGGGGCAAGCGGGAGGGTATTGAGCAGTTCTTC,-,TRBJ2-1,TRBD2,14,TRBV20-1
CASSEYGGRGNEKLFF,TGTGCCAGCAGTGAATATGGAGGGCGAGGTAATGAAAAACTGTTTTTT,few,TRBJ1-4,-,16,TRBV25-1
CASSEGPGQFYEQYF,TGTGCCAGCAGCGAGGGACCGGGACAGTTCTACGAGCAGTACTTC,-,TRBJ2-7,TRBD1,15,TRBV3-1
CASSRDRGAAGQPQHF,TGTGCCAGCAGCAGGGACAGGGGGGCAGCCGGTCAGCCCCAGCATTTT,-,TRBJ1-5,-,16,TRBV21-1
CASSWRLAGLEQFF,TGTGCCAGCAGCTGGCGGTTAGCGGGACTTGAGCAGTTCTTC,few,TRBJ2-1,TRBD2,14,TRBV7-2
CASSLVGQGRHEQYF,TGTGCCAGCAGCTTAGTGGGACAGGGACGACATGAGCAGTACTTC,-,TRBJ2-5,TRBD1,15,TRBV7-2
CAISDPTGLYGYTF,TGTGCCATCAGTGACCCCACAGGGTTGTATGGCTACACCTTC,-,TRBJ1-2,-,14,TRBV10-3
CASSNYYEQYF,TGTGCCAGCAGTAATTACTACGAGCAGTACTTC,few,TRBJ2-7,-,11,TRBV27
CASSQGNKEAFF,TGTGCCAGCAGCCAAGGAAACAAGGAAGCTTTCTTT,few,TRBJ1-1,-,12,TRBV3-1
CSVVIWSTDTQYF,TGCAGCGTTGTGATCTGGAGCACAGATACGCAGTATTTT,-,TRBJ2-3,-,13,TRBV29-1
CATIVGTGYTEAFF,TGTGCCACAATAGTGGGGACTGGGTACACTGAAGCTTTCTTT,-,TRBJ1-1,-,14,TRBV10-3
CASSHKLQAEAFF,TGCGCCAGCAGCCACAAACTACAGGCTGAAGCTTTCTTT,-,TRBJ1-1,-,13,TRBV4-1
CASSKLAATFNEQFF,TGTGCCAGCAGCAAACTAGCGGCCACTTTCAATGAGCAGTTCTTC,-,TRBJ2-1,TRBD2,15,TRBV7-8
CSASRLSLADEQFF,TGCAGTGCTAGTAGGCTCTCCCTCGCGGATGAGCAGTTCTTC,-,TRBJ2-1,-,14,TRBV20-1
CATLWRPGSNQPQHF,TGTGCCACCCTCTGGCGGCCAGGGAGCAATCAGCCCCAGCATTTT,few,TRBJ1-5,-,15,TRBV6-6
CASRRTGGVQETQYF,TGTGCCAGCCGCCGGACAGGGGGAGTCCAAGAGACCCAGTACTTC,-,TRBJ2-5,TRBD1,15,TRBV7-3
CSTSRGGPQGADTQYF,TGCAGTACCTCTAGGGGGGGACCTCAGGGGGCAGATACGCAGTATTTT,-,TRBJ2-3,-,16,TRBV20-1
CASSLPGRLSEQYF,TGTGCCAGCAGCCTCCCGGGACGACTCTCCGAGCAGTACTTC,few,TRBJ2-7,-,14,TRBV7-2
CASSLLAGGPDEQFF,TGTGCCAGCAGCTTACTAGCGGGAGGGCCCGATGAGCAGTTCTTC,once,TRBJ2-1,TRBD2,15,TRBV11-2
CASSSRGAPSEQFF,TGTGCCAGCAGTTCTCGGGGGGCGCCCAGTGAGCAGTTCTTC,-,TRBJ2-1,-,14,TRBV12-3/TRBV12-4
CASSFDGQRYYEQFF,TGTGCCAGCAGCTTCGACGGACAGAGATACTATGAGCAGTTCTTC,-,TRBJ2-1,-,15,TRBV7-2
CSAPPGLERSTDTQYF,TGCAGTGCTCCTCCTGGTCTTGAGCGGAGCACAGATACGCAGTATTTT,-,TRBJ2-3,-,16,TRBV20-1
CASSSQWTGGGQPQHF,TGTGCCAGCAGTTCTCAATGGACAGGGGGGGGACAGCCCCAGCATTTT,few,TRBJ1-5,TRBD1,16,TRBV28
CASSFAPGDTQYF,TGTGCCAGCAGCTTCGCCCCTGGAGATACGCAGTATTTT,many,TRBJ2-3,-,13,TRBV7-2
CSVIRGNKNTEAFF,TGCAGCGTTATCAGGGGGAACAAGAACACTGAAGCTTTCTTT,once,TRBJ1-1,TRBD1,14,TRBV29-1
CASSLGKTYEQYF,TGTGCCAGCAGTTTAGGGAAAACCTACGAGCAGTACTTC,few,TRBJ2-7,-,13,TRBV12-3/TRBV12-4
CASSARAVSAGVRGTDTQYF,TGTGCCAGCAGCGCACGGGCGGTTTCTGCGGGAGTTAGGGGCACAGATACGCAGTATTTT,-,TRBJ2-3,TRBD2,20,TRBV7-3
CASSHIAGVADTQYF,TGCGCCAGCAGCCACATAGCGGGAGTGGCAGATACGCAGTATTTT,few,TRBJ2-3,TRBD2,15,TRBV5-1
CASSLEPTGELFF,TGTGCCAGCAGCTTAGAACCAACCGGGGAGCTGTTTTTT,-,TRBJ2-2,-,13,TRBV7-2
CASSLANTDRLRDEQYF,TGTGCCAGCAGCTTAGCCAACACGGACAGATTAAGGGACGAGCAGTACTTC,-,TRBJ2-7,-,17,TRBV7-9
CASKQAGGLNEQYF,TGTGCCAGCAAGCAAGCGGGCGGCCTCAATGAGCAGTACTTC,once,TRBJ2-7,-,14,TRBV28
CSVWGQPRNEQFF,TGCAGCGTTTGGGGGCAGCCCCGGAATGAGCAGTTCTTC,few,TRBJ2-1,-,13,TRBV29-1
CASSLGVDNQPQHF,TGTGCCAGCAGCTTGGGGGTGGACAATCAGCCCCAGCATTTT,once,TRBJ1-5,-,14,TRBV13
CASSDEPHLTRGEQYF,TGTGCCAGCAGTGATGAACCCCACCTTACTAGGGGCGAGCAGTACTTC,-,TRBJ2-7,-,16,TRBV25-1
CSADRQKVLNTEAFF,TGCAGCGCCGATAGGCAGAAGGTGCTGAACACTGAAGCTTTCTTT,once,TRBJ1-1,-,15,TRBV29-1
CASSPGTSGRSPYEQYF,TGCGCCAGCAGCCCTGGGACTAGCGGGAGATCCCCCTACGAGCAGTACTTC,-,TRBJ2-7,TRBD2,17,TRBV5-1
CASSLLVAGGFTDTQYF,TGTGCCAGCAGTTTATTAGTAGCGGGGGGGTTCACAGATACGCAGTATTTT,-,TRBJ2-3,TRBD2,17,TRBV27
CSACRGPNTEAFF,TGCAGCGCCTGCCGAGGACCAAACACTGAAGCTTTCTTT,-,TRBJ1-1,-,13,TRBV29-1
CASSQDAGNKNTEAFF,TGCGCCAGCAGCCAAGATGCAGGGAATAAGAACACTGAAGCTTTCTTT,-,TRBJ1-1,-,16,TRBV4-3
CSAPRKGGDDNGQFF,TGCAGTGCTCCTAGGAAGGGGGGGGATGACAATGGGCAGTTCTTC,-,TRBJ2-1,-,15,TRBV20-1
CSDLEDGYTF,TGCAGCGATTTAGAGGATGGCTACACCTTC,few,TRBJ1-2,-,10,TRBV29-1
CASSLDPPRGGGIETQYF,TGTGCCAGCAGCTTAGACCCCCCCCGAGGCGGGGGTATTGAGACCCAGTACTTC,few,TRBJ2-5,TRBD2,18,TRBV7-2
CASSFQAGGNTEAFF,TGTGCCAGCAGTTTCCAAGCAGGGGGGAACACTGAAGCTTTCTTT,once,TRBJ1-1,TRBD1,15,TRBV6-5
CASSYWSSGANVLTF,TGCGCCAGCAGCTACTGGAGCTCTGGGGCCAACGTCCTGACTTTC,few,TRBJ2-6,-,15,TRBV5-1
CASSKWDRGQDAINEQFF,TGCGCCAGCAGCAAATGGGACCGCGGCCAAGACGCCATCAATGAGCAGTTCTTC,once,TRBJ2-1,-,18,TRBV5-1